Presented here are 24 T cell receptor beta chains from one specimen sequenced in a study of shared clonotypes between healthy human individuals. Selected positively for CCR7 and CD45RO-negative, naive CD8 cells excluded terminally differentiated effector memory CD45RA+ cells. Sequenced by immunoSEQ multiplex PCR; TCRdb stores in-frame clones only, minus some. This sample has hundreds of thousands of clones, with 95% to 97% found just once. Sample: naive CD8+ T cells sorted from blood. Receptors originate from a woman aged 30 to 39 in good health.

V gene TRBV19 combines with J gene TRBJ1-1; no definite D call. V lost 5 bases to trimming and J lost 0 bases, with 13 bases between them. Germline V gives CDR1 LNHDA, CDR2 SQIVND (reference sequence). This CDR3 is built from 15 residues. For the CDR3, the DNA is TGTGCCAGTAGTCTTTTCCCGACGGTGAACACTGAAGCTTTCTTT. Protein: CASSLFPTVNTEAFF.

The V and J genes are TRBV9 and TRBJ2-3, with 10 bases identical to TRBD1. CDR1 and CDR2 from the germline V gene are SGDLS and YYNGEE. The CDR3 length is 15 residues. With V trimmed by 4 bases and J by 5 bases, 7 bases remained unmatched. CDR3 protein: CASSPRQGAGDTQYF. Here the CDR3 DNA reads TGTGCCAGCAGCCCGCGACAGGGGGCGGGAGATACGCAGTATTTT.

CDR3 nucleotide sequence: TGTGCCAGTAGTCTCGAGGGTGGTACCTACGAGCAGTACTTC. This translates into CASSLEGGTYEQYF. The chain has TRBV19 and TRBJ2-7; weak D call: TRBD2 (5 bases). Germline-derived CDR1 and CDR2 are LNHDA and SQIVND (reference sequence). CDR3 size: 14 residues. V was shortened by 5 bases and J by 2 bases, with 13 bases between the two germline ends.

The genes are TRBV5-6 and TRBJ2-5; weak D call: TRBD1 (6 bases). TRBJ2-7 explains the end of the DNA better; the J call may be wrong. This CDR3 spans 13 amino acids. The germline CDR1 and CDR2 sequences are SGHDT and YYEEEE. Here the CDR3 reads CASSLEGHYEQYF. CDR3 nucleotides: TGTGCCAGCAGCTTGGAGGGACACTACGAGCAGTACTTC.

The genes are TRBV28 and TRBJ1-1; D is unresolved. V lost 6 bases and J 3 bases, leaving 8 bases between the germline ends. The CDR3 extends over 12 amino acids. Germline V lookup: CDR1 MDHEN, CDR2 SYDVKM. The CDR3 here is CASSPWDTEAFF. DNA of the CDR3: TGTGCCAGCAGCCCTTGGGACACTGAAGCTTTCTTT.

The CDR3 DNA follows: TGTGCCAGCAGCTCCCCAGGGGGGGGAGGTCCTGAAGCTTTCTTT. Its translation: CASSSPGGGGPEAFF. The chain is built from TRBV9 and TRBJ1-1, with TRBD1 identical over 7 bases. CDR1 and CDR2 from the germline V gene are SGDLS and YYNGEE. The CDR3 has 15 residues. With 4 bases clipped from V and 6 bases from J, the junction kept 12 bases outside the gene matches.

With regard to this clone: The junction departs from germline at one end; a sequencing error may be responsible. The chain couples TRBV16 to TRBJ2-2; tentative D call: TRBD1 (5 bases). This CDR3 has 16 residues. Germline V gene data show CDR1 as KGHSY and CDR2 as FQNENV. The chain's CDR3 is CASTQGVQLNTGELFF. Here the CDR3 DNA reads TGTGCCAGCACCCAAGGGGTTCAGCTGAACACCGGGGAGCTGTTTTTT.

The CDR3 sequence is CASSTGGYEQYF. The CDR3 coding sequence is TGTGCCAGCAGCACGGGGGGCTACGAGCAGTACTTC. The chain has TRBV5-4 and TRBJ2-7; 7 bases agree with TRBD2. Germline V gives CDR1 SGHNT, CDR2 YYREEE (reference sequence). This CDR3 spans 12 amino acids. V lost 4 bases and J lost 3; bases outside the gene matches: 1.

The rearrangement joins TRBV28 to TRBJ2-7, with D maybe TRBD2 (5 bases). Germline values: CDR1 MDHEN, CDR2 SYDVKM. CDR3 length: 14 amino acids. Trimming removed 4 bases at V and 1 base at J, with 11 bases between. Here the CDR3 reads CASSSSGMSYEQYF. The CDR3 region has the DNA TGTGCCAGCAGTTCGTCGGGGATGTCCTACGAGCAGTACTTC.

The chain links TRBV28 to TRBJ1-5, with D possibly matching TRBD1 (5 bases). Germline-derived CDR1 and CDR2 are MDHEN and SYDVKM. The CDR3 sequence is 13 residues long. Trimming shortened V by 5 bases and J by 11 bases, and 16 bases separated the two germline ends. This CDR3 reads CASSPGTAWAQHF. DNA of the CDR3: TGTGCCAGCAGTCCGGGGACGGCCTGGGCCCAGCATTTT.

CDR3 protein: CASSPLGGESTDTQYF. The CDR3 DNA reads TGTGCCAGCAGCCCACTTGGGGGGGAGAGCACAGATACGCAGTATTTT. The chain has TRBV5-6 and TRBJ2-3, with 7 nucleotides matching TRBD2. V was clipped by 4 bases and J by 0 bases; unmatched bases: 8. CDR1 is SGHDT, CDR2 YYEEEE, per germline. This CDR3 comprises 16 residues.

The chain has TRBV4-1 and TRBJ2-7; 7 nucleotides agree with TRBD2. The CDR3 is 19 amino acids. Trimming cost V 0 bases and J 4 bases; bases outside gene matches: 18. In germline, CDR1 is MGHRA, CDR2 YSYEKL. This CDR3 reads CASSQDLVSGTDLLYEQYF. As DNA, the CDR3 is TGCGCCAGCAGCCAAGATCTAGTCAGCGGGACCGATCTTTTGTACGAGCAGTACTTC.

The V and J genes are TRBV2 and TRBJ2-6, with D possibly matching TRBD2 (7 bases). CDR1 and CDR2 from the germline V gene are SNHLY and FYNNEI. V lost 6 bases to trimming and J lost 2 bases, with 20 bases between them. The CDR3 totals 18 residues. The CDR3 nucleotides read TGTGCCAGCAGGGGGGCCGGGCGGGAGAGGACTGGGGCCAACGTCCTGACTTTC. This encodes CASRGAGRERTGANVLTF.

V usage is TRBV5-5 and J usage is TRBJ1-2, with D unresolved. CDR3 size: 14 residues. CDR1 and CDR2 from the germline V gene are SGHKS and YYEKEE (reference sequence). The germline V and J ends were trimmed by 2 bases and 0 bases, with 8 bases remaining between them. The CDR3 reads CASSFILSNYGYTF. In DNA form, the CDR3 reads TGTGCCAGCAGCTTTATACTGTCTAACTATGGCTACACCTTC.

The chain couples TRBV28 to TRBJ2-7; D gene uncertain. V lost 2 bases, J lost 10 bases, and 9 bases lay in between. From germline, CDR1 is MDHEN and CDR2 SYDVKM. This CDR3 is built from 11 residues. The CDR3 sequence: CASSLARDQYF. CDR3 nucleotide sequence: TGTGCCAGCAGTTTAGCTAGAGATCAGTACTTC. Full variable domain (rest looked up from reference TRBV28 and TRBJ2-7): DVKVTQSSRYLVKRTGEKVFLECVQDMDHENMFWYRQDPGLGLRLIYFSYDVKMKEKGDIPEGYSVSREKKERFSLILESASTNQTSMYLCASSLARDQYFGPGTRLTVT.

V and J are TRBV11-2 and TRBJ1-2; tentatively, D is TRBD1 (6 bases). The CDR3 loop spans 14 amino acids. The ends were cut back, 5 bases at V and 4 bases at J, with 14 bases in the middle. Germline CDR1 SGHAT, CDR2 FQNNGV. CDR3 DNA sequence: TGTGCCAGCAGCCATCGCGGGGGGCTCTATGGCTACACCTTC. Residues: CASSHRGGLYGYTF.

The gene calls are TRBV10-3 and TRBJ2-1; 14 bases agree with TRBD2. V trimming: 4 bases; J trimming: 7 bases; junction bases outside the gene matches: 6. This CDR3 is 16 amino acids long. The V gene's germline CDR1 is ENHRY and CDR2 SYGVKD. CDR3 loop: CAISGGLAGVWNEQFF. CDR3 sequence (DNA): TGTGCCATCAGTGGGGGACTAGCGGGAGTTTGGAATGAGCAGTTCTTC.

V gene TRBV5-4 combines with J gene TRBJ2-5; 13 positions agree with TRBD2. Germline CDR1 SGHNT, CDR2 YYREEE (reference sequence). CDR3 length: 17 residues. The junction had 11 bases not matched to a gene; V was cut back by 4 bases and J by 5 bases. CDR3 nucleotides: TGTGCCAGCAGCCCCGGACTAGCGGGAGAGGGGCGGGAGACCCAGTACTTC. Its protein product is CASSPGLAGEGRETQYF.

This sequence joins TRBV4-2 and TRBJ2-7; possibly TRBD1 for D (6 bases). CDR1 and CDR2 (germline): LGHNA, YNFKEQ. Between the trimmed V and J ends, which lost 0 bases and 3 bases, there was a span of 18 bases. The CDR3 extends over 17 amino acids. CDR3 loop: CASSQDLSSGTNYEQYF. The CDR3 coding sequence is TGTGCCAGCAGCCAAGACCTCTCTTCCGGGACAAACTACGAGCAGTACTTC.

This clone was recorded once. V usage is TRBV28 and J usage is TRBJ2-3, with 10 bases lining up with TRBD2. With 5 bases clipped from V and 0 bases from J, the junction kept 5 bases outside the gene matches. CDR1 MDHEN and CDR2 SYDVKM come from the germline V gene. The CDR3 consists of 16 residues. The chain's CDR3 is CASSLPTSGSTDTQYF. The CDR3 region has the DNA TGTGCCAGCAGTCTCCCGACTAGCGGGAGCACAGATACGCAGTATTTT. Full variable domain (remainder filled in from reference TRBV28 and TRBJ2-3): DVKVTQSSRYLVKRTGEKVFLECVQDMDHENMFWYRQDPGLGLRLIYFSYDVKMKEKGDIPEGYSVSREKKERFSLILESASTNQTSMYLCASSLPTSGSTDTQYFGPGTRLTVL.

This chain links TRBV10-2 with TRBJ2-7; 11 nucleotides match TRBD1. This CDR3 contains 15 residues. The trim removed 4 bases at V and 3 bases at J, leaving 5 bases unmatched. From germline, CDR1 is WSHSY and CDR2 SAAADI. CDR3 in DNA: TGCGCCAGCAGTGCGGACAGGGGGCTTTTCTACGAGCAGTACTTC. Its protein product is CASSADRGLFYEQYF.

This clone was found once. The chain carries TRBV19 and TRBJ1-2; perhaps TRBD1 as D (5 bases). V lost 9 bases and J 3 bases, leaving 20 bases between the germline ends. The CDR3 runs 15 residues. Germline lookup yields CDR1 LNHDA and CDR2 SQIVND (reference sequence). The CDR3 protein is CASSPGPIEDYGYTF. In DNA, the CDR3 is TGTGCCAGCAGCCCGGGACCTATCGAAGACTATGGCTACACCTTC.

V is TRBV27 and J is TRBJ1-1; 8 bases fit TRBD1. The CDR3 sequence is 14 residues long. Germline CDR1 and CDR2: MNHEY and SMNVEV (reference sequence). The V gene end was trimmed by 3 bases and the J gene end by 6 bases; junction bases not matched to a gene: 6. The CDR3: CASSLAGGMAEAFF. As DNA, the CDR3 is TGTGCCAGCAGTTTGGCAGGGGGCATGGCTGAAGCTTTCTTT.

This clone was recorded once. CDR3 coding DNA: TGTGCCATCAGTGAGATACACTTAGCGGGAGCTGGGAATGAGCAGTTCTTC. This gives the protein CAISEIHLAGAGNEQFF. This chain uses TRBV10-3 with TRBJ2-1; 9 bases are shared with TRBD2. V was pared by 2 bases and J by 7 bases, with 12 bases of the junction left unmatched. The germline gives CDR1 ENHRY, CDR2 SYGVKD. This CDR3 is 17 amino acids long.